Sequencing of this T cell receptor beta chain was carried out in a study of shared clonotypes between healthy human individuals. The CDR3 length is 16 residues. Germline CDR1 and CDR2: SEHNR and FQNEAQ (reference sequence). V was shortened by 4 bases and J by 2 bases, with 16 bases between the two germline ends. Naive CD8 cells lacked CD45RO, underwent positive selection for CCR7 and left out terminally differentiated effector memory CD45RA+ cells. Every donor was a Caucasian adult from Nashville, Tennessee. Study-level findings and limits: Sorted-subset sequencing, rarefaction showed, was incomplete despite large depth. Non-shared clonotypes had lower generation probabilities than those shared by all four donors.

Note on this clone: The antigen is not known.

Data came from immunoSEQ multiplex PCR; TCRdb stores just in-frame clones and leaves some out. The sample carries around 2,000,000 clones, about 94% recorded once. The origin of this receptor is a man between 18 and 35 years old in good health. Sequenced sample: naive CD8+ T cells sorted from blood. The rearrangement links TRBV7-9 to TRBJ2-3, with a weak D call TRBD1 (6 bases). CDR3 in DNA: TGTGCCAGCAGCTCGACAGGCCCCCACCACACAGATACGCAGTATTTT. Translated: CASSSTGPHHTDTQYF.